The 25 T cell receptor beta chains reported below all come from one sample, sequenced in a study of cytomegalovirus exposure and HLA in healthy donors. PCR involved 60 Vbeta and 13 Jbeta primers. Clones were sequenced by immunoSEQ multiplex PCR, and TCRdb holds only the in-frame ones, with some missing. Among some 60,000 clones listed, approximately 80% were seen once. Sequenced: PBMCs. The source of these receptors is a human donor in good health.

The J gene is TRBJ1-1, the V gene TRBV30; 8 bases line up with TRBD1. The CDR3 has 14 residues. The V gene end was trimmed by 2 bases and the J gene end by 5 bases; junction bases not matched to a gene: 7. CDR1 is GTSNPN, CDR2 SVGIG, per germline (reference sequence). The CDR3 loop reads CAWSTTGGRTEAFF. CDR3 in DNA: TGTGCCTGGAGTACAACAGGGGGACGTACTGAAGCTTTCTTT.

This chain uses TRBV28 with TRBJ1-5; D is ambiguous. The V gene lost 4 bases and the J gene lost 4 bases, with 14 bases spanning the gap. Germline V gene data show CDR1 as MDHEN and CDR2 as SYDVKM. The CDR3 is made up of 15 amino acids. The CDR3 region has the DNA TGTGCCAGCAGTTCGCATTCTGGCCAAAATCAGCCCCAGCATTTT. Translation gives CASSSHSGQNQPQHF.

The rearrangement links TRBV28 to TRBJ1-2; 8 bases are shared with TRBD1. This CDR3 has 13 amino acids. J gave up 8 bases and V 1 base, and 3 bases lay outside the gene matches. Germline V lookup: CDR1 MDHEN, CDR2 SYDVKM. The CDR3 sequence: CASSLSRGLGYTF. The DNA for the CDR3 is TGTGCCAGCAGTTTATCCAGGGGGCTAGGCTACACCTTC.

The rearrangement joins TRBV7-9 to TRBJ1-3, with D perhaps matching TRBD1 (5 bases). Trimming removed 4 bases at V and 0 bases at J, with 7 bases between. This CDR3 region has 14 residues. The germline CDR1 and CDR2 sequences are SEHNR and FQNEAQ (reference sequence). CDR3: CASSWGNSGNTIYF. The CDR3 DNA reads TGTGCCAGCAGCTGGGGCAACTCTGGAAACACCATATATTTT.

The chain links TRBV19 to TRBJ2-3; D unresolved. Looked up from germline, CDR1 is LNHDA and CDR2 is SQIVND (reference sequence). V lost 5 bases and J lost 2, with 11 bases in between. The CDR3 is 14 residues long. The CDR3 loop reads CASSPYKNTDTQYF. The DNA for the CDR3 is TGTGCCAGTAGTCCCTATAAAAACACAGATACGCAGTATTTT.

This clone has just one count. V and J are TRBV9 and TRBJ1-5, with D unclear. This CDR3 is 13 amino acids long. Germline CDR1 reads SGDLS; CDR2 reads YYNGEE. Trimming removed 3 bases at V and 3 bases at J, with 7 bases between. This chain's CDR3 is CASSAYSNQPQHF. The CDR3 DNA follows: TGTGCCAGCAGCGCCTACTCCAATCAGCCCCAGCATTTT. The complete variable domain, with remaining parts taken from reference TRBV9 and TRBJ1-5, reads DSGVTQTPKHLITATGQRVTLRCSPRSGDLSVYWYQQSLDQGLQFLIQYYNGEERAKGNILERFSAQQFPDLHSELNLSSLELGDSALYFCASSAYSNQPQHFGDGTRLSIL.

V usage is TRBV9 and J usage is TRBJ1-4, with a weak D call TRBD1 (6 bases). Germline V gives CDR1 SGDLS, CDR2 YYNGEE. CDR3 length: 14 residues. V gave up 3 bases and J gave up 8 bases, with 14 bases separating them. The CDR3 DNA reads as TGTGCCAGCAGCGCTACAGGGAGGGGGGAAAAACTGTTTTTT. It specifies CASSATGRGEKLFF.

The chain combines TRBV7-8 with TRBJ1-2, with 7 bases matching TRBD1. CDR1 SGHVS and CDR2 FQNEAQ come from the germline V gene. The CDR3 runs to 15 residues. With 5 bases clipped from V and 4 bases from J, the junction kept 10 bases outside the gene matches. The CDR3 loop reads CASSQTLQGSYGYTF. The CDR3 DNA reads as TGTGCCAGCAGCCAGACATTACAGGGGAGCTATGGCTACACCTTC.

V and J are TRBV27 and TRBJ2-3, with TRBD2 as a possible D gene (6 bases). This CDR3 region has 17 residues. The V gene lost 5 bases and the J gene lost 2 bases, with 20 bases spanning the gap. CDR1 is MNHEY, CDR2 SMNVEV, per germline (reference sequence). The CDR3 DNA reads TGTGCCAGCAGTACAAAGGGACTGGGACTTATCACAGATACGCAGTATTTT. This sequence encodes CASSTKGLGLITDTQYF.

This chain joins TRBV4-2 and TRBJ2-5, with a weak D call TRBD1 (6 bases). This CDR3 comprises 16 residues. The ends were cut back, 3 bases at V and 7 bases at J, with 21 bases in the middle. CDR1 and CDR2 (germline): LGHNA, YNFKEQ. In DNA, the CDR3 is TGTGCCAGCAGCCAGTCGACAGGTCGGCTCCGGGGGACCCAGTACTTC. Amino acids: CASSQSTGRLRGTQYF.

This rearrangement joins TRBV9 to TRBJ2-3; 14 positions agree with TRBD2. CDR3 length: 16 residues. After removal of 4 bases from V and 1 base from J, the junction contained 2 bases not matched to a gene. Germline values: CDR1 SGDLS, CDR2 YYNGEE. This chain's CDR3 is CASSQTSGRGTDTQYF. As DNA, the CDR3 is TGTGCCAGCAGCCAGACTAGCGGGAGGGGCACAGATACGCAGTATTTT.

The rearrangement joins TRBV11-2 to TRBJ2-1, with a tentative D call TRBD2 (6 bases). This CDR3 region has 12 residues. The germline gives CDR1 SGHAT, CDR2 FQNNGV. Trimming cost V 8 bases and J 3 bases, with 8 bases left between them. CDR3 region: CASRGDYNEQFF. The CDR3 DNA reads as TGTGCCAGCCGCGGGGACTACAATGAGCAGTTCTTC.

The chain carries TRBV6-5 and TRBJ2-2; tentative D call: TRBD2 (5 bases). Deletions cut 2 bases from V and 5 bases from J, with 12 bases between. The CDR3 loop spans 15 amino acids. Germline CDR1 MNHEY, CDR2 SVGAGI. As DNA, the CDR3 is TGTGCCAGCAGTTACCTCGGGGTTGGGACCGGGGAGCTGTTTTTT. Encoded protein: CASSYLGVGTGELFF.

The chain recombines TRBV10-3 with TRBJ1-1; 7 bases are shared with TRBD1. CDR1 is ENHRY, CDR2 SYGVKD, per germline. The CDR3 is 14 residues long. Trimming removed 6 bases from V and 0 bases from J; junction bases left unmatched: 4. This CDR3 reads CAIRGTDMNTEAFF. CDR3 in DNA: TGTGCCATCAGGGGGACAGATATGAACACTGAAGCTTTCTTT.

The CDR3 sequence: CASSTRTSGIFGEQFF. The CDR3 region has the DNA TGTGCCAGCAGCACCAGGACTAGCGGGATTTTCGGTGAGCAGTTCTTC. V gene TRBV11-2 combines with J gene TRBJ2-1; the match to TRBD2 covers 12 bases. CDR3 length: 16 amino acids. The V gene end was trimmed by 5 bases and the J gene end by 9 bases; junction bases not matched to a gene: 11. Germline CDR1 reads SGHAT; CDR2 reads FQNNGV.

V is TRBV7-6 and J is TRBJ2-7; the D is unclear. The length of the CDR3 is 15 residues. The germline V and J ends were trimmed by 0 bases and 0 bases, with 9 bases remaining between them. CDR1 is SGHVS and CDR2 is FNYEAQ in the germline V gene. CDR3 DNA sequence: TGTGCCAGCAGCTTAGCCGGGTCCACCTCCTACGAGCAGTACTTC. The encoded protein is CASSLAGSTSYEQYF.

The J gene is TRBJ1-2, the V gene TRBV5-1; no firm D call. Germline CDR1 is SGHRS and CDR2 is YFSETQ. The CDR3 is 15 amino acids. V dropped 0 bases and J dropped 5 bases, with 14 bases sitting between them. Here the CDR3 DNA reads TGCGCCAGCAGCTTGGATGCAGGCCAATGGTATGGCTACACCTTC. It specifies CASSLDAGQWYGYTF.

The genes are TRBV7-2 and TRBJ2-5; D remains ambiguous. The J call may not be correct, given that the DNA end is closer to TRBJ2-7. The CDR3 is 14 amino acids. Germline V CDR1 and CDR2: SGHTA, FQGNSA. CDR3 nucleotide sequence: TGTGCCAGCAGCTTAGCTTCCGGGTTTTACGAGCAGTACTTC. It codes for CASSLASGFYEQYF.

The chain links TRBV10-2 to TRBJ2-7; TRBD2 matches at 10 bases. With 6 bases clipped from V and 2 bases from J, the junction kept 4 bases outside the gene matches. Germline CDR1 is WSHSY and CDR2 is SAAADI. This CDR3 is built from 14 residues. CDR3 amino acids: CASSLAGGTYEQYF. For the CDR3, the DNA is TGCGCCAGCAGCTTAGCGGGAGGCACCTACGAGCAGTACTTC.

In nucleotides, the CDR3 is TGTGCCAGCAGTCAAGCGGGGACCCCCTACGAGCAGTACTTC. Protein product: CASSQAGTPYEQYF. This sequence joins TRBV7-9 and TRBJ2-7; 7 nucleotides agree with TRBD2. Germline loops: CDR1 SEHNR, CDR2 FQNEAQ (reference sequence). The CDR3 is 14 amino acids. After removal of 6 bases from V and 2 bases from J, the junction contained 7 bases not matched to a gene.

This chain links TRBV6-1 with TRBJ2-2; TRBD2 might be the D (6 bases). Germline V gene sequence: CDR1 MNHNS, CDR2 SASEGT. CDR3 length: 13 amino acids. The V end was cut by 6 bases, the J end by 2 bases, with 7 bases between. CDR3 coding DNA: TGTGCCAGCAGGGGACTTAACACCGGGGAGCTGTTTTTT. Amino acid sequence: CASRGLNTGELFF.

The rearrangement joins TRBV19 to TRBJ1-5; the D is unclear. The CDR3 runs 13 residues. Trimming removed 7 bases at V and 6 bases at J, with 13 bases between. In germline, CDR1 is LNHDA, CDR2 SQIVND (reference sequence). Here the CDR3 reads CASTAGAGQPQHF. The CDR3 nucleotides read TGTGCCAGTACCGCCGGCGCGGGTCAGCCCCAGCATTTT.

This clone was recorded a few times. One junction end does not reproduce the germline sequence, and a read error may be involved. The chain couples TRBV7-7 to TRBJ2-1, with 11 bases aligning to TRBD2. CDR1 is SSHAT and CDR2 is FNYEAQ in the germline V gene (reference sequence). The CDR3 loop spans 15 amino acids. In DNA form, the CDR3 reads TGTGCTAGCAGCTTAGGCCTAGCGGGGGGTAATGAGCAGTTCTTC. Translation gives CASSLGLAGGNEQFF. Looking up the rest from reference TRBV7-7 and TRBJ2-1 gives the full variable domain: GAGVSQSPRYKVTKRGQDVTLRCDPISSHATLYWYQQALGQGPEFLTYFNYEAQPDKSGLPSDRFSAERPEGSISTLTIQRTEQRDSAMYRCASSLGLAGGNEQFFGPGTRLTVL.

V is TRBV19 and J is TRBJ1-2, with 8 bases aligning to TRBD1. The germline V gene encodes CDR1 LNHDA and CDR2 SQIVND (reference sequence). The CDR3 is made up of 14 amino acids. V lost 4 bases, J lost 5 bases, and 6 bases stayed unmatched. The DNA for the CDR3 is TGTGCCAGTAGTACCTTGACAGGGGAGTATGGCTACACCTTC. It is translated as CASSTLTGEYGYTF.

This sequence joins TRBV7-6 and TRBJ2-7; 15 bases map to TRBD2. This CDR3 contains 18 residues. After removal of 5 bases from V and 0 bases from J, the junction contained 8 bases not matched to a gene. Germline values: CDR1 SGHVS, CDR2 FNYEAQ. This CDR3 reads CASSPDGTSGGSSYEQYF. In DNA, the CDR3 is TGTGCCAGCAGCCCAGACGGGACTAGCGGGGGGAGCTCCTACGAGCAGTACTTC.